A single sample gave rise to the 5 T cell receptor beta chains below, sequenced in a study of cytomegalovirus exposure and HLA in healthy donors. It was with 60 Vbeta and 13 Jbeta primers that the PCR ran. Assay: immunoSEQ multiplex PCR; the TCRdb copy retains only in-frame clones and omits some. The sample lists roughly 92,000 clones, 7.6% occurring once. The sequenced sample was PBMCs. These receptors came from a man aged 45-65 years in good health and CMV-seronegative.

The table lists this clone with a few counts. The same CDR3 is also encoded by other DNA sequences in this sample. The chain is built from TRBV5-1 and TRBJ2-7; 9 positions agree with TRBD1. Germline loops: CDR1 SGHRS, CDR2 YFSETQ. V lost 5 bases, J lost 3 bases, and 3 bases stayed unmatched. The CDR3 length is 13 residues. The CDR3 sequence is CASSSGQGYEQYF. The CDR3 DNA reads as TGCGCCAGCAGTTCGGGACAGGGCTACGAGCAGTACTTC.

The CDR3 protein is CASSPSTGADTQYF. The CDR3 DNA reads TGTGCCAGCAGTCCTTCGACAGGGGCGGATACGCAGTATTTT. The gene calls are TRBV27 and TRBJ2-3; 8 nucleotides match TRBD1. The CDR3 has 14 residues. Per the germline V gene, CDR1 is MNHEY and CDR2 is SMNVEV (reference sequence). V shed 5 bases, J shed 6 bases, and the junction held 7 bases outside the gene matches.

The gene calls are TRBV19 and TRBJ2-7, with 8 positions matching TRBD1. The J segment lost 3 bases and the V segment lost 5 bases, leaving 9 bases of the junction unmatched. The CDR3 length is 15 residues. Germline-derived CDR1 and CDR2 are LNHDA and SQIVND (reference sequence). CDR3 amino acids: CASSPGQAVYYEQYF. Written as DNA, the CDR3 is TGTGCCAGTAGTCCGGGACAGGCGGTTTACTACGAGCAGTACTTC.

The V and J genes are TRBV2 and TRBJ2-7; 7 bases align to TRBD1. CDR3 length equals 15 residues. With V trimmed by 0 bases and J by 4 bases, 6 bases remained unmatched. Germline CDR1 and CDR2: SNHLY and FYNNEI. CDR3 region: CASSEARGISYEQYF. CDR3 nucleotides: TGTGCCAGCAGTGAAGCCAGGGGGATAAGTTACGAGCAGTACTTC.

The J gene is TRBJ2-1, the V gene TRBV28; 9 bases fit TRBD1. The V and J ends lost 6 bases and 3 bases, in that order; junction bases with no gene match: 9. The CDR3 consists of 16 residues. Germline V CDR1 and CDR2: MDHEN, SYDVKM. The CDR3 protein is CASSAPGQGIYNEQFF. The CDR3, as DNA: TGTGCCAGCAGCGCCCCCGGACAGGGGATCTACAATGAGCAGTTCTTC. Full variable domain (missing parts from reference TRBV28 and TRBJ2-1): DVKVTQSSRYLVKRTGEKVFLECVQDMDHENMFWYRQDPGLGLRLIYFSYDVKMKEKGDIPEGYSVSREKKERFSLILESASTNQTSMYLCASSAPGQGIYNEQFFGPGTRLTVL.